The T cell receptor (beta chain) under discussion was sequenced for a study of control samples from healthy donors and cancer patients. The assay was immunoSEQ multiplex PCR, and TCRdb's table has in-frame clones only and misses some. The sample shows 150,000 or so clones, roughly 94% of them seen only once. The CDR3 contains 16 residues. V dropped 0 bases and J dropped 3; count of bases not matched to a gene: 4. The germline CDR1 and CDR2 sequences are SGHDT and YYEEEE. The chain uses TRBV5-6 and TRBJ1-4, with TRBD1 identical over 8 bases. Sequences were obtained from blood. The clonotype originates from a man aged 35-49 years in good health. The CDR3 nucleotides are TGTGCCAGCAGCTTGGAGCCGGGACAGGCTAATGAAAAACTGTTTTTT. Its translation is CASSLEPGQANEKLFF. Looking up the rest from reference TRBV5-6 and TRBJ1-4 gives the full variable domain: DAGVTQSPTHLIKTRGQQVTLRCSPKSGHDTVSWYQQALGQGPQFIFQYYEEEERQRGNFPDRFSGHQFPNYSSELNVNALLLGDSALYLCASSLEPGQANEKLFFGSGTQLSVL.